The T cell receptor (beta chain) described here comes from a study of T cell clonotyping in hematopoietic cell transplantation. Study in general: Samples: about 28 days before transplant, then days 30, 100 and 180 after.

Measured with immunoSEQ multiplex PCR; TCRdb has only the in-frame clones, and not every one. The table records under 9,000 clones, approximately 88% of them present only once. Note on this clone: Its antigen is not known.

Study-level results: No sorting was done, leaving CD4 and CD8 contributions mixed. Higher Inverse Simpson Index values in graft donor and pretransplant recipient predicted broader posttransplant TCR diversity. Recipient TCR diversity dropped after transplant; expanded clonotypes rose from day 30 to 180.

This CDR3 region has 16 residues. The V gene lost 4 bases and the J gene lost 6 bases, with 23 bases spanning the gap. Germline V CDR1 and CDR2: SQVTM, ANQGSEA. The chain has TRBV29-1 and TRBJ2-3, with D possibly called TRBD1 or TRBD2 (5 bases each). The source material was peripheral blood mononuclear cells, sampled at the time of graft-versus-host disease after allogeneic stem cell transplant. This sequence originates from a male patient over 55 who had an allogeneic stem cell transplant from a related donor, so the T cells may come from the graft donor. Some clones in this sample may be carry-over from other donors' samples. The CDR3 DNA is TGCAGCGTTGGGGGCGAGGGTTCGCAACAAGGGGATACGCAGTATTTT. Its protein product is CSVGGEGSQQGDTQYF.